Below are 15 T cell receptor beta chains sequenced from a single sample in a study of cytomegalovirus exposure and HLA in healthy donors. Primers included in the PCR were 60 Vbeta and 13 Jbeta primers. Using immunoSEQ multiplex PCR, the repertoire was profiled, and TCRdb retains in-frame clones only, with some absent. The sample shows 150,000 to 200,000 clones, 75% of them seen only once. The sample taken for sequencing was PBMCs. The source is a female donor in good health and CMV-seronegative.

This clone was recorded a few times. This chain connects TRBV6-1 to TRBJ2-5, with 10 bases identical to TRBD1. The length of the CDR3 is 15 residues. CDR1 is MNHNS and CDR2 is SASEGT in the germline V gene. J gave up 4 bases and V 1 base, and 3 bases lay outside the gene matches. CDR3 loop: CASSEGTGGVETQYF. In nucleotides, the CDR3 is TGTGCCAGCAGTGAAGGGACAGGGGGGGTAGAGACCCAGTACTTC.

The chain combines TRBV30 with TRBJ1-5; no clear D. CDR3 size: 12 residues. V was trimmed by 1 base and J by 5 bases, leaving 6 bases between them. In germline, CDR1 is GTSNPN, CDR2 SVGIG (reference sequence). The CDR3 nucleotides are TGTGCCTGGAGTGATTCGGATCAGCCCCAGCATTTT. Its translation: CAWSDSDQPQHF.

The chain carries TRBV5-1 and TRBJ2-7; possibly TRBD2 for D (5 bases). The germline V and J ends were trimmed by 3 bases and 0 bases, with 16 bases remaining between them. This CDR3 has 16 residues. Looked up from germline, CDR1 is SGHRS and CDR2 is YFSETQ. The CDR3 loop is CASSSGPGGLSYEQYF. The CDR3 DNA reads TGCGCCAGCAGCTCAGGACCCGGAGGCCTCTCCTACGAGCAGTACTTC.

The V call is TRBV4-1, the J call TRBJ2-7; TRBD1 agrees at 9 bases. Germline trimming cut 1 base from V and 4 bases from J; bases unmatched to any gene: 11. Germline CDR1 is MGHRA and CDR2 is YSYEKL. The CDR3 consists of 17 residues. In nucleotides, the CDR3 is TGCGCCAGCAGCCAAGTCCTTGAACAGGGGGCCAGGTACGAGCAGTACTTC. Its protein product is CASSQVLEQGARYEQYF.

The V call is TRBV25-1, the J call TRBJ1-1, with 7 bases aligning to TRBD1. V dropped 6 bases and J dropped 2; count of bases not matched to a gene: 9. The germline gives CDR1 MGHDK, CDR2 SYGVNS. The CDR3 contains 15 residues. The CDR3 nucleotides are TGTGCCAGCAGCTCAAGGGGGCGGGTAAACACTGAAGCTTTCTTT. Residues: CASSSRGRVNTEAFF.

This clone was counted only a few times. The CDR3, as DNA: TGTGCCAGCAGCTTGACAGGTAGGAATAATGAAAAACTGTTTTTT. Translation gives CASSLTGRNNEKLFF. The chain has TRBV5-5 and TRBJ1-4, with a tentative D call TRBD1 (5 bases). Germline CDR1 is SGHKS and CDR2 is YYEKEE (reference sequence). The V and J ends lost 1 base and 4 bases respectively, with 11 bases between them. CDR3 size: 15 residues.

This chain links TRBV4-2 with TRBJ2-7; a possible D gene is TRBD1 (5 bases). The CDR3 has 16 residues. The V gene lost 0 bases and the J gene lost 5 bases, with 17 bases spanning the gap. Germline CDR1 LGHNA, CDR2 YNFKEQ. CDR3 DNA: TGTGCCAGCAGCCAAGATAGGGCGGCAGGGATCGACGAGCAGTACTTC. It specifies CASSQDRAAGIDEQYF.

The rearrangement uses TRBV4-3 and TRBJ1-1; D is uncertain. Trimming cost V 0 bases and J 0 bases, with 5 bases left between them. CDR3 length: 14 residues. Germline lookup yields CDR1 LGHNA and CDR2 YSLEER. The CDR3 reads CASSQDPVNTEAFF. CDR3 bases: TGCGCCAGCAGCCAAGATCCGGTGAACACTGAAGCTTTCTTT.

This chain connects TRBV6-1 to TRBJ2-1, with D possibly matching TRBD2 (7 bases). CDR3 size: 14 residues. The V gene's germline CDR1 is MNHNS and CDR2 SASEGT. Trimming pared 8 bases from V and 10 bases from J, leaving 21 bases between. CDR3 region: CASDGGRRWLEQFF. Written as DNA, the CDR3 is TGTGCCAGCGACGGGGGGCGCAGGTGGTTAGAGCAGTTCTTC.

This clone was detected only a few times. V is TRBV4-3 and J is TRBJ2-3; 7 nucleotides align to TRBD2. J lost 1 base, V lost 3 bases, and 13 bases had no gene match. Germline CDR1 LGHNA, CDR2 YSLEER. The CDR3 length is 18 residues. CDR3 nucleotides: TGCGCCAGCAGCCACCCCGGCGTGGGGGGGATCGGCACAGATACGCAGTATTTT. Its protein product is CASSHPGVGGIGTDTQYF.

The rearrangement uses TRBV30 and TRBJ1-2; D not certain. Trimming stripped 8 bases from V and 7 bases from J, with 17 bases between. CDR1 is GTSNPN and CDR2 is SVGIG in the germline V gene (reference sequence). This CDR3 comprises 12 residues. CDR3 protein: CARELGSLGYTF. In DNA form, the CDR3 reads TGTGCCCGGGAGCTTGGATCCCTTGGCTACACCTTC.

This clone was found a few times. This chain links TRBV6-1 with TRBJ1-5, with a tentative D call TRBD1 (5 bases). In germline, CDR1 is MNHNS, CDR2 SASEGT. The CDR3 runs to 13 residues. Trimming left V 6 bases short and J 4 bases short, with 10 bases between. The CDR3 here is CASRSTGNQPQHF. CDR3 coding DNA: TGTGCCAGCAGGTCTACAGGTAATCAGCCCCAGCATTTT.

This clone was observed a single time. The chain employs TRBV27 and TRBJ2-1, with TRBD2 matching 7 bases. The CDR3 covers 15 residues. Germline values: CDR1 MNHEY, CDR2 SMNVEV (reference sequence). V dropped 3 bases and J dropped 9; count of bases not matched to a gene: 11. CDR3 DNA sequence: TGTGCCAGCAGTTTGGTGGGCGGGAGATGGGGTGAGCAGTTCTTC. It codes for CASSLVGGRWGEQFF.

This chain links TRBV30 with TRBJ2-3; 10 bases are a match to TRBD2. CDR1 is GTSNPN, CDR2 SVGIG, per germline (reference sequence). V shed 3 bases, J shed 0 bases, and the junction held 9 bases outside the gene matches. This CDR3 spans 17 amino acids. CDR3 residues: CAWRKAGGPLSTDTQYF. Written as DNA, the CDR3 is TGTGCCTGGAGAAAAGCGGGGGGGCCGCTGAGCACAGATACGCAGTATTTT.

V usage is TRBV30 and J usage is TRBJ1-4; 10 nucleotides align to TRBD1. Germline V lookup: CDR1 GTSNPN, CDR2 SVGIG (reference sequence). V lost 1 base, J lost 4 bases, and 3 bases stayed unmatched. The CDR3 is 15 amino acids. The CDR3 region has the DNA TGTGCCTGGAGTGGGACAGGGGGAGGTAATGAAAAACTGTTTTTT. It is translated as CAWSGTGGGNEKLFF. The complete variable domain, with remaining parts taken from reference TRBV30 and TRBJ1-4, reads SQTIHQWPATLVQPVGSPLSLECTVEGTSNPNLYWYRQAAGRGLQLLFYSVGIGQISSEVPQNLSASRPQDRQFILSSKKLLLSDSGFYLCAWSGTGGGNEKLFFGSGTQLSVL.